These 3 T cell receptor beta chains came from one sample sequenced in a study of blood T cell repertoires in COVID-19. Assay: immunoSEQ multiplex PCR; the TCRdb copy retains only in-frame clones and omits some. The table records 150,000 to 250,000 clones, 75% to 85% of them present only once. The sample was peripheral blood. The receptors originated from a woman in her thirties or forties with COVID-19, enrolled during active disease.

This chain joins TRBV28 and TRBJ2-3; D gene ambiguous. V was trimmed by 4 bases and J by 6 bases, leaving 11 bases between them. This CDR3 spans 13 amino acids. CDR1 and CDR2 (germline): MDHEN, SYDVKM. The CDR3 here is CASSSSLSDTQYF. CDR3 nucleotides: TGTGCCAGCAGTTCTTCCCTCTCGGATACGCAGTATTTT.

The V gene is TRBV3-1 (or the pseudogene TRBV3-2), the J gene TRBJ2-5; tentatively, D is TRBD2 (6 bases). CDR3 size: 13 residues. Per the germline V gene, CDR1 is LGHDT and CDR2 is YNNKEL (reference sequence). Trimming cost V 10 bases and J 4 bases, with 16 bases left between them. In DNA, the CDR3 is TGTGCCACACGGATCCGGGGAGGAGAGACCCAGTACTTC. It translates to CATRIRGGETQYF.

The gene calls are TRBV5-5 and TRBJ1-1; a possible D gene is TRBD1 (5 bases). Trimming shortened V by 0 bases and J by 4 bases, and 10 bases separated the two germline ends. CDR3 length equals 14 residues. Germline V CDR1 and CDR2: SGHKS, YYEKEE (reference sequence). The chain's CDR3 is CASSLVGGGTEAFF. The CDR3 DNA reads TGTGCCAGCAGCTTGGTTGGGGGAGGCACTGAAGCTTTCTTT.